The 22 T cell receptor beta chains below all came from one sample that was sequenced in a study. TCRdb fed the 5' RACE reads into MiXCR, producing one record per CDR3 protein. This sample carries approximately 10,000 distinct CDR3 sequences, approximately 45% of them seen once, and the ten largest clones take around 3%. The sorted Tregs were CD4+CD25+CD127-/low cells. Source material: Tregs sorted from a lymph node. The receptors here all came from a female donor with breast cancer.

V usage is TRBV12-3 or TRBV12-4 and J usage is TRBJ2-1, with D maybe TRBD2 (5 bases). Trimming cost V 5 bases and J 4 bases, with 6 bases left between them. This CDR3 has 12 residues. The CDR3 nucleotides are TGTGCCAGCAGTGCGGGTTACAATGAGCAGTTCTTC. Translated: CASSAGYNEQFF.

This clonotype was seen a few times. The chain uses TRBV4-1 and TRBJ2-1; the match to TRBD2 covers 16 bases. Germline values: CDR1 MGHRA, CDR2 YSYEKL. V shed 2 bases and J 1 base; nucleotides not matched to a gene: 5. The CDR3 contains 19 residues. The CDR3 region has the DNA TGCGCCAGCAGCCAATTGGGACTAGCGGGAGGGAATTCCTACAATGAGCAGTTCTTC. Translating it yields CASSQLGLAGGNSYNEQFF.

In this sample, this clonotype turned up a few times. This chain links TRBV12-3 or TRBV12-4 with TRBJ1-5; 8 bases match TRBD1. V lost 5 bases, J lost 6 bases, and 9 bases stayed unmatched. CDR3 length: 15 amino acids. Here the CDR3 DNA reads TGTGCCAGCAGTCTTCAGGGGGCGCGGGGTCAGCCCCAGCATTTT. Translation: CASSLQGARGQPQHF.

This clonotype was observed a few times. J is TRBJ2-7 and V is TRBV7-2, with TRBD2 identical over 8 bases. Germline V gene lookup returns CDR1 SGHTA and CDR2 FQGNSA. The CDR3 loop spans 16 amino acids. Trimming at V came to 0 bases and at J to 6 bases, leaving 10 bases not matched to a gene. Written as DNA, the CDR3 is TGTGCCAGCAGCTTAGCGCTATGGCGGGAGGACCCCGAGCAGTACTTC. This gives the protein CASSLALWREDPEQYF. Looking up the rest from reference TRBV7-2 and TRBJ2-7 gives the full variable domain: GAGVSQSPSNKVTEKGKDVELRCDPISGHTALYWYRQSLGQGLEFLIYFQGNSAPDKSGLPSDRFSAERTGGSVSTLTIQRTQQEDSAVYLCASSLALWREDPEQYFGPGTRLTVT.

The sample holds one count of this clonotype. The J gene is TRBJ1-1, the V gene TRBV3-1, with D hard to call. Germline CDR1 is LGHDT and CDR2 is YNNKEL (reference sequence). The V and J ends lost 1 base and 0 bases respectively, with 12 bases between them. This CDR3 contains 16 residues. CDR3 DNA sequence: TGTGCCAGCAGCCAAGCCCCGTGGCAGATGAACACTGAAGCTTTCTTT. This translates into CASSQAPWQMNTEAFF. Complete variable domain (other parts from reference TRBV3-1 and TRBJ1-1): DTAVSQTPKYLVTQMGNDKSIKCEQNLGHDTMYWYKQDSKKFLKIMFSYNNKELIINETVPNRFSPKSPDKAHLNLHINSLELGDSAVYFCASSQAPWQMNTEAFFGQGTRLTVV.

The chain uses TRBV4-1 and TRBJ2-7; weak D call: TRBD1 (5 bases). Trimming cost V 4 bases and J 5 bases, with 9 bases left between them. This CDR3 spans 12 amino acids. Germline CDR1 reads MGHRA; CDR2 reads YSYEKL. CDR3 in DNA: TGCGCCAGCAGCCCCCAGGGTAACGAGCAGTACTTC. Residues: CASSPQGNEQYF.

The rearrangement uses TRBV4-1 and TRBJ1-1; 9 positions agree with TRBD1. CDR1 is MGHRA and CDR2 is YSYEKL in the germline V gene. This CDR3 spans 14 amino acids. V was pared by 3 bases and J by 6 bases, with 5 bases of the junction left unmatched. CDR3 sequence reads: CASSHLDRGSEAFF. The CDR3 DNA follows: TGCGCCAGCAGCCACCTCGACAGGGGGTCTGAAGCTTTCTTT.

This clonotype turned up a few times. J is TRBJ2-6 and V is TRBV9; D is possibly TRBD1 (5 bases). Trimming shortened V by 0 bases and J by 0 bases, and 13 bases separated the two germline ends. CDR3 length equals 18 residues. Germline assignment: CDR1 SGDLS and CDR2 YYNGEE. The CDR3: CASSVVPTANSGANVLTF. CDR3 nucleotide sequence: TGTGCCAGCAGCGTAGTTCCGACAGCCAACTCTGGGGCCAACGTCCTGACTTTC.

The chain combines TRBV27 with TRBJ2-3; TRBD2 matches 10 bases. The CDR3 spans 15 residues. V lost 3 bases, J lost 5 bases, and 5 bases stayed unmatched. In germline, CDR1 is MNHEY, CDR2 SMNVEV (reference sequence). CDR3 bases: TGTGCCAGCAGTTTGTCTGCTAGCGGGAGAGATACGCAGTATTTT. Translated, it gives CASSLSASGRDTQYF.

The V gene is TRBV4-1, the J gene TRBJ2-2; 13 bases align to TRBD2. CDR3 length equals 17 residues. The V gene end was trimmed by 1 base and the J gene end by 3 bases; junction bases not matched to a gene: 2. Germline CDR1 is MGHRA and CDR2 is YSYEKL. CDR3 amino acids: CASSQGTSGSDTGELFF. The CDR3 coding sequence is TGCGCCAGCAGCCAAGGGACTAGCGGGAGTGACACCGGGGAGCTGTTTTTT.

This rearrangement joins TRBV7-9 to TRBJ1-2; D gene ambiguous. The germline V and J ends were trimmed by 1 base and 8 bases, with 8 bases remaining between them. The CDR3 extends over 12 amino acids. Germline-derived CDR1 and CDR2 are SEHNR and FQNEAQ (reference sequence). The CDR3 DNA reads as TGTGCCAGCAGCTTAGGTGCTGAGGGCTACACCTTC. It encodes CASSLGAEGYTF.

A few counts support this clonotype. CDR3 coding DNA: TGCGCCAGCAGCTTGGGGAGCCCAGATACGCAGTATTTT. Residues: CASSLGSPDTQYF. J is TRBJ2-3 and V is TRBV5-1; unclear D gene. Trimming shortened V by 0 bases and J by 4 bases, and 6 bases separated the two germline ends. In germline, CDR1 is SGHRS, CDR2 YFSETQ. The CDR3 sequence is 13 residues long.

This chain connects TRBV20-1 to TRBJ2-7, with a possible D match to TRBD2 (6 bases). Per germline, CDR1 DFQATT and CDR2 SNEGSKA (reference sequence). The CDR3 has 14 amino acids. V dropped 0 bases and J dropped 2 bases, with 11 bases sitting between them. In DNA form, the CDR3 reads TGCAGTGCTAGAGAGGGACCGGGAGCCTACGAGCAGTACTTC. This gives the protein CSAREGPGAYEQYF.

V usage is TRBV12-3 or TRBV12-4 and J usage is TRBJ2-1, with TRBD2 identical over 9 bases. The V gene end was trimmed by 7 bases and the J gene end by 2 bases; junction bases not matched to a gene: 9. The CDR3 is 16 amino acids. The CDR3 is CASNLSSGNPYNEQFF. CDR3 in DNA: TGTGCCAGCAACCTCTCTAGCGGGAACCCCTACAATGAGCAGTTCTTC.

The CDR3 nucleotides read TGTGCCAGCAGCTTAAGTGCAGGGGGCGAAGGGAGCAATCAGCCCCAGCATTTT. Its translation is CASSLSAGGEGSNQPQHF. V is TRBV7-6 and J is TRBJ1-5; 8 bases agree with TRBD1. There are 18 residues in the CDR3. The V and J ends lost 2 bases and 1 base, in that order; junction bases with no gene match: 10. The germline V gene has CDR1 SGHVS and CDR2 FNYEAQ.

The chain joins TRBV20-1 to TRBJ2-7; TRBD1 is a possible D gene (6 bases). CDR1 and CDR2 (germline): DFQATT, SNEGSKA (reference sequence). Trimming shortened V by 5 bases and J by 0 bases, and 14 bases separated the two germline ends. The CDR3 totals 14 residues. The CDR3 loop reads CSAYWGHLSYEQYF. The CDR3 DNA reads TGCAGTGCTTACTGGGGACACCTCTCCTACGAGCAGTACTTC.

V is TRBV3-1 and J is TRBJ2-5; 13 nucleotides agree with TRBD2. Germline V CDR1 and CDR2: LGHDT, YNNKEL (reference sequence). The ends lost 10 bases at V and 1 base at J; junction bases unmatched: 21. The length of the CDR3 is 20 residues. The CDR3 reads CATQPGGGLAGAPAQETQYF. In DNA, the CDR3 is TGTGCCACCCAGCCCGGGGGAGGACTAGCGGGGGCCCCCGCCCAAGAGACCCAGTACTTC.

The J gene is TRBJ2-1, the V gene TRBV20-1, with TRBD2 as a possible D gene (7 bases). The V and J ends lost 5 bases and 5 bases respectively, with 22 bases between them. Germline CDR1 reads DFQATT; CDR2 reads SNEGSKA (reference sequence). The CDR3 totals 16 residues. The CDR3 DNA sequence: TGCAGTGCTCCCGGGGGGCCACGAGTCCTCAACAATGAGCAGTTCTTC. Its protein product is CSAPGGPRVLNNEQFF.

Regarding this clonotype: One junction end does not reproduce the germline sequence, and a read error may be involved. J is TRBJ1-2 and V is TRBV5-1; 10 bases agree with TRBD1. CDR1 is SGHRS and CDR2 is YFSETQ in the germline V gene. CDR3 length equals 13 residues. The CDR3 loop is CASSAGQGDGYTF. In nucleotides, the CDR3 is TGCGCCAGCAGCGCAGGACAGGGGGATGGATACACCTTC.

This clonotype was detected a few times. The chain uses TRBV4-1 and TRBJ1-2; TRBD1 matches at 7 bases. CDR1 is MGHRA and CDR2 is YSYEKL in the germline V gene. J lost 8 bases, V lost 8 bases, and 8 bases had no gene match. CDR3 length: 12 amino acids. CDR3 DNA: TGCGCCAGCGGGGACAGCGGCAGGGGCTACACCTTC. This sequence encodes CASGDSGRGYTF.

This chain uses TRBV20-1 with TRBJ1-5; a possible D gene is TRBD1 (5 bases). The CDR3 covers 15 residues. The V and J ends lost 4 bases and 2 bases respectively, with 15 bases between them. The germline gives CDR1 DFQATT, CDR2 SNEGSKA (reference sequence). The CDR3 is CSATMPGLGNQPQHF. DNA of the CDR3: TGCAGTGCTACAATGCCGGGACTCGGCAATCAGCCCCAGCATTTT.

This sequence joins TRBV29-1 and TRBJ1-2; D may be TRBD1 (5 bases). CDR1 is SQVTM and CDR2 is ANQGSEA in the germline V gene. The V and J ends lost 6 bases and 6 bases respectively, with 14 bases between them. There are 12 residues in the CDR3. The CDR3 region has the DNA TGCAGCGTCACCTCCGTAGGGGATGGCTACACCTTC. It encodes CSVTSVGDGYTF.